Detailed here is one T cell receptor beta chain. Repertoires were generated with immunoSEQ multiplex PCR, while TCRdb's copy carries only in-frame clones and drops some. The repertoire has around 93,000 clones, around 81% of them found once; the top ten carry about 4.3%. Germline assignment: CDR1 MNHEY and CDR2 SMNVEV (reference sequence). The CDR3 is 14 amino acids. Deletions cut 3 bases from V and 8 bases from J, with 16 bases between. The data were taken from a study of blood T cell repertoires in COVID-19. Study information: Samples taken during acute and convalescent COVID-19 were collected in the United States, Italy and Spain. T cells, B-cell-depleted T cells, or PBMCs provided the cDNA or gDNA that served as material.

The rearrangement uses TRBV27 and TRBJ1-1; D may be TRBD1 (5 bases). The source of this sequence is a man in his sixties with acute or convalescent COVID-19. Sequencing was carried out using peripheral blood. Here the CDR3 DNA reads TGTGCCAGCAGTTTCTTTTCGGGGACTCCCGAAGCTTTCTTT. This translates into CASSFFSGTPEAFF.